The clone carrying this T cell receptor (beta chain) was counted only a few times. The antigen remains unidentified. Quantitative 5'-RACE with molecular barcodes produced the TCR beta libraries. TCRdb independently ran MiXCR on the 5' RACE reads; one entry per CDR3 protein. The table has a few hundred thousand distinct CDR3 sequences, 17% seen once. The data originate from a study of CD8 T cells in ankylosing spondylitis. The study's findings and limits: Matched synovial fluid from ankylosing spondylitis patients was reported to be enriched for disease-linked clones. Earlier studies detected some motif variants in reactive arthritis synovial fluid and blood. A TCR beta motif of eight highly homologous variants appeared characteristic of ankylosing spondylitis blood.

The receptor was derived from a male donor with ankylosing spondylitis. The specimen was blood, either unsorted or a sorted T cell fraction (not recorded which).

The CDR3 is CSARPLGSSYEQYF. In DNA, the CDR3 is TGCAGTGCTAGACCCTTAGGGAGCTCCTACGAGCAGTACTTC. V is TRBV20-1 and J is TRBJ2-7; D may be TRBD2 (5 bases). Between the trimmed V and J ends, which lost 2 bases and 0 bases, there was a span of 11 bases. Germline V CDR1 and CDR2: DFQATT, SNEGSKA (reference sequence). The CDR3 extends over 14 amino acids.